The next 16 T cell receptor beta chains were all read from a single sample in a study of long-term antiretroviral therapy in people with HIV. immunoSEQ v3.0 was run at survey level. The data were produced by immunoSEQ multiplex PCR, yet TCRdb's version contains in-frame clones alone and is incomplete. The table records approximately 15,000 clones, around 83% of them present only once. The input for sequencing was unsorted PBMCs, taken just before starting antiretroviral therapy. The receptors were sampled from a man aged 35 to 55 with HIV.

There are a few counts of this clone. The chain has TRBV6-6 and TRBJ1-5; D is uncertain. CDR1 is MNHNY and CDR2 is SVGAGI in the germline V gene (reference sequence). The CDR3 totals 13 residues. Trimming left V 6 bases short and J 4 bases short, with 10 bases between. CDR3 in DNA: TGTGCCAGCAGCCTTCGGGAGAATCAGCCCCAGCATTTT. Amino acids: CASSLRENQPQHF.

The V and J genes are TRBV5-5 and TRBJ2-1, with 8 bases aligning to TRBD1. CDR3 length: 14 residues. V lost 4 bases, J lost 2 bases, and 2 bases stayed unmatched. Germline V lookup: CDR1 SGHKS, CDR2 YYEKEE (reference sequence). The CDR3 DNA follows: TGTGCCAGCAGCCTGACAGGGGCCTACAATGAGCAGTTCTTC. It specifies CASSLTGAYNEQFF.

This rearrangement joins TRBV7-3 to TRBJ1-2; D call uncertain. V was shortened by 4 bases and J by 4 bases, with 19 bases between the two germline ends. CDR3 length: 16 amino acids. Germline-derived CDR1 and CDR2 are SGHTA and FQGTGA. The CDR3 loop reads CASSSPYPDASYGYTF. CDR3 DNA sequence: TGTGCCAGCAGCTCCCCCTATCCCGACGCTTCCTATGGCTACACCTTC.

The chain employs TRBV19 and TRBJ1-2; weak D call: TRBD1 (5 bases). V lost 10 bases, J lost 4 bases, and 16 bases lay in between. CDR1 and CDR2 (germline): LNHDA, SQIVND (reference sequence). CDR3 length: 13 residues. The CDR3 DNA reads as TGTGCCACCTCAGACAGTACCTTCTATGGCTACACCTTC. Translation gives CATSDSTFYGYTF.

The chain combines TRBV2 with TRBJ1-1; tentatively, D is TRBD1 (5 bases). This CDR3 spans 11 amino acids. V was shortened by 8 bases and J by 1 base, with 5 bases between the two germline ends. Per the germline V gene, CDR1 is SNHLY and CDR2 is FYNNEI. The CDR3 here is CASGQNTEAFF. Here the CDR3 DNA reads TGTGCCAGCGGACAGAACACTGAAGCTTTCTTT.

This chain's CDR3 is CASSLVTSVGLYEQYF. The CDR3 DNA reads TGCGCCAGCAGCTTGGTGACATCCGTCGGGCTCTACGAGCAGTACTTC. The genes are TRBV5-1 and TRBJ2-7, with D unclear. The germline gives CDR1 SGHRS, CDR2 YFSETQ. The CDR3 is 16 residues long. V lost 0 bases and J lost 3, with 16 bases in between.

J is TRBJ2-5 and V is TRBV5-1; perhaps TRBD2 as D (5 bases). The CDR3 loop spans 14 amino acids. The V and J ends lost 3 bases and 3 bases respectively, with 12 bases between them. Germline V gene lookup returns CDR1 SGHRS and CDR2 YFSETQ. The DNA for the CDR3 is TGCGCCAGCAGCTCGGGAATTTCAGAAGAGACCCAGTACTTC. Translation: CASSSGISEETQYF.

The chain employs TRBV5-6 and TRBJ1-5, with a possible D match to TRBD1 (6 bases). V gave up 0 bases and J gave up 11 bases, with 24 bases separating them. The CDR3 loop spans 17 amino acids. CDR1 is SGHDT, CDR2 YYEEEE, per germline. Written as DNA, the CDR3 is TGTGCCAGCAGCTTGGGGGTGGGGGGCACGGCGTTTACATCCCAGCATTTT. This gives the protein CASSLGVGGTAFTSQHF.

The CDR3 spells CASSDSSSGANVLTF. The CDR3 nucleotides are TGTGCCAGCAGTGACAGCTCCTCTGGGGCCAACGTCCTGACTTTC. V is TRBV2 and J is TRBJ2-6, with no clear D. V lost 3 bases to trimming and J lost 0 bases, with 6 bases between them. This CDR3 spans 15 amino acids. CDR1 and CDR2 (germline): SNHLY, FYNNEI. Full variable domain (outside the CDR3, taken from reference TRBV2 and TRBJ2-6): EPEVTQTPSHQVTQMGQEVILRCVPISNHLYFYWYRQILGQKVEFLVSFYNNEISEKSEIFDDQFSVERPDGSNFTLKIRSTKLEDSAMYFCASSDSSSGANVLTFGAGSRLTVL.

This chain connects TRBV7-3 to TRBJ2-1; D possibly corresponds to TRBD1 (5 bases). The germline V gene has CDR1 SGHTA and CDR2 FQGTGA. The CDR3 runs 16 residues. Trimming cost V 4 bases and J 0 bases, with 13 bases left between them. The CDR3 bases are TGTGCCAGCAGCTCTCAGGGCCCCAGCTCCTACAATGAGCAGTTCTTC. Translation: CASSSQGPSSYNEQFF.

The chain couples TRBV9 to TRBJ2-7, with unresolved D. Germline V gene data show CDR1 as SGDLS and CDR2 as YYNGEE. Between the trimmed V and J ends, which lost 2 bases and 6 bases, there was a span of 12 bases. The CDR3 totals 13 residues. The CDR3 protein is CASSVSGLAEQYF. DNA of the CDR3: TGTGCCAGCAGCGTGTCGGGTTTAGCCGAGCAGTACTTC.

V and J are TRBV10-2 and TRBJ1-5; D gene unclear. The CDR3 is 15 amino acids. V lost 11 bases and J lost 2, with 19 bases in between. The V gene's germline CDR1 is WSHSY and CDR2 SAAADI. DNA for the CDR3: TGCGCCTCCGACCCGGGTGGTAGTGGCAATCAGCCCCAGCATTTT. This sequence encodes CASDPGGSGNQPQHF.

J is TRBJ1-6 and V is TRBV12-5, with D hard to call. Germline CDR1 reads LGHNT; CDR2 reads FRNRAP. V was cut by 6 bases and J by 4 bases, with 10 bases left in between. The CDR3 contains 14 residues. The CDR3 DNA sequence: TGTGCTAGTGGGGTGGACGGATATAATTCACCCCTCCACTTT. This translates into CASGVDGYNSPLHF.

V is TRBV30 and J is TRBJ1-1; D possibly corresponds to TRBD1 (5 bases). The V gene's germline CDR1 is GTSNPN and CDR2 SVGIG (reference sequence). The CDR3 is 13 residues long. V lost 3 bases and J lost 6, with 14 bases in between. CDR3 in DNA: TGTGCCTGGAGGGACATGGGTGGCGCTGAAGCTTTCTTT. Translating gives CAWRDMGGAEAFF.

This chain links TRBV6-1 with TRBJ2-3; D is unresolved. Germline CDR1 and CDR2: MNHNS and SASEGT. The CDR3 sequence is 11 residues long. Trimming removed 0 bases from V and 12 bases from J, with 7 bases in between. The DNA for the CDR3 is TGTGCCAGCAGTGAAGCACATCATCAGTATTTT. This gives the protein CASSEAHHQYF.

This rearrangement joins TRBV21-1 to TRBJ1-5; the table's D call TRBD1 went unverified against the DNA. TRBV21-1 is recorded as a pseudogene. The CDR3 is 18 residues long. The CDR3 DNA reads as TGTGCCAGCAGCAAAGAGTGGGACAGGGAATATAGCAATCAGCCCCAGCATTTT. It is translated as CASSKEWDREYSNQPQHF.